One and the same sample provided the 22 T cell receptor beta chains below, sequenced in a study of shared clonotypes between healthy human individuals. Generated by immunoSEQ multiplex PCR, the TCRdb table keeps only in-frame clones and is missing some. The repertoire includes a few million clones, nearly 97% of them detected once, and roughly 0.13% sits in the top ten. The sequenced sample was naive CD4+ T cells sorted from blood. Subset defined: CD45RA+ positively selected. These receptors were obtained from a man aged 18 to 30 in good health.

CDR3 sequence (DNA): TGCAGCGTTGGGGGGACAGGGGAGCAGTACTTC. Translated, it gives CSVGGTGEQYF. V gene TRBV29-1 combines with J gene TRBJ2-7; 9 nucleotides agree with TRBD1. The CDR3 length is 11 residues. Trimming took 4 bases from V and 7 from J; bases not matched to a gene: 2. Germline-derived CDR1 and CDR2 are SQVTM and ANQGSEA.

The CDR3 DNA is TGCGCCAGCACTTATGGGGGGATCACTGAAGCTTTCTTT. Amino acids: CASTYGGITEAFF. The chain employs TRBV5-1 and TRBJ1-1, with D maybe TRBD1 (5 bases). Per germline, CDR1 SGHRS and CDR2 YFSETQ. V was clipped by 6 bases and J by 4 bases, with 13 bases between them. The CDR3 length is 13 residues.

This clone was seen once. Other DNA sequences within the sample encode an identical CDR3. The chain joins TRBV2 to TRBJ2-6; D unresolved. Germline CDR1 reads SNHLY; CDR2 reads FYNNEI. The CDR3 is 14 amino acids. Trimming pared 4 bases from V and 4 bases from J, leaving 8 bases between. The CDR3 spells CASSARSGANVLTF. The CDR3 nucleotides are TGTGCCAGCAGTGCCCGTTCCGGGGCCAACGTCCTGACTTTC.

The chain is built from TRBV27 and TRBJ2-1; 8 nucleotides match TRBD2. Germline CDR1 and CDR2: MNHEY and SMNVEV (reference sequence). V shed 6 bases and J 3 bases; nucleotides not matched to a gene: 19. The length of the CDR3 is 19 residues. The CDR3, as DNA: TGTGCCAGCAGGACCCCCTTCCAACCGGGGGGGGAAGACTACAATGAGCAGTTCTTC. Encoded protein: CASRTPFQPGGEDYNEQFF.

CDR3 amino acids: CASSLDQGAASPLHF. DNA for the CDR3: TGTGCCAGCAGCTTGGATCAGGGGGCAGCCTCACCCCTCCACTTT. The V gene is TRBV5-4, the J gene TRBJ1-6; 8 bases line up with TRBD1. This CDR3 has 15 residues. Germline trimming cut 0 bases from V and 10 bases from J; bases unmatched to any gene: 6. Germline-derived CDR1 and CDR2 are SGHNT and YYREEE (reference sequence).

The rearrangement uses TRBV10-3 and TRBJ2-1; maybe TRBD2 (6 bases). The germline CDR1 and CDR2 sequences are ENHRY and SYGVKD. V was trimmed by 6 bases and J by 3 bases, leaving 15 bases between them. The CDR3 runs 15 residues. CDR3 nucleotides: TGTGCCATCAGGAGAACCGGGACTGGCTACAATGAGCAGTTCTTC. Translated, it gives CAIRRTGTGYNEQFF.

The chain uses TRBV30 and TRBJ1-2, with D uncertain. V lost 2 bases and J 8 bases, leaving 15 bases between the germline ends. Germline V gene data show CDR1 as GTSNPN and CDR2 as SVGIG (reference sequence). The CDR3 sequence is 13 residues long. CDR3 DNA: TGTGCCTGGAGTCTAGCGGGGAGTGGAGGCTACACCTTC. This gives the protein CAWSLAGSGGYTF.

The chain employs TRBV9 and TRBJ2-5, with a possible D match to TRBD1 (5 bases). Germline-derived CDR1 and CDR2 are SGDLS and YYNGEE. This CDR3 contains 16 residues. Trimming left V 0 bases short and J 2 bases short, with 14 bases between. The CDR3 protein is CASSVALVGEQETQYF. CDR3 in DNA: TGTGCCAGCAGCGTAGCTCTTGTAGGGGAACAAGAGACCCAGTACTTC. The full variable domain, completed using reference TRBV9 and TRBJ2-5, is DSGVTQTPKHLITATGQRVTLRCSPRSGDLSVYWYQQSLDQGLQFLIQYYNGEERAKGNILERFSAQQFPDLHSELNLSSLELGDSALYFCASSVALVGEQETQYFGPGTRLLVL.

This clone was observed once. The chain combines TRBV7-9 with TRBJ2-7; perhaps TRBD1 as D (6 bases). The V end was cut by 5 bases, the J end by 2 bases, with 22 bases between. Per the germline V gene, CDR1 is SEHNR and CDR2 is FQNEAQ (reference sequence). This CDR3 comprises 17 residues. CDR3 DNA sequence: TGTGCCAGCAGCCGGCCGGGACAACTTTCGCTTACCTACGAGCAGTACTTC. Its protein product is CASSRPGQLSLTYEQYF.

The chain recombines TRBV5-1 with TRBJ2-5; D is possibly TRBD1 or TRBD2 (5 bases each). The V end lost 4 bases, the J end lost 2 bases, and 15 bases lay between the germline ends. The CDR3 consists of 15 residues. Germline-derived CDR1 and CDR2 are SGHRS and YFSETQ. CDR3 nucleotide sequence: TGCGCCAGCAGCCCTGTGAGGGGTGGGCAAGAGACCCAGTACTTC. Residues: CASSPVRGGQETQYF. Full variable domain (rest looked up from reference TRBV5-1 and TRBJ2-5): KAGVTQTPRYLIKTRGQQVTLSCSPISGHRSVSWYQQTPGQGLQFLFEYFSETQRNKGNFPGRFSGRQFSNSRSEMNVSTLELGDSALYLCASSPVRGGQETQYFGPGTRLLVL.

V is TRBV7-3 and J is TRBJ2-7; no clear D gene. Germline V gene lookup returns CDR1 SGHTA and CDR2 FQGTGA. V lost 5 bases and J 6 bases, leaving 23 bases between the germline ends. The CDR3 is 16 residues long. The CDR3 DNA reads as TGTGCCAGCAGCCCCCGACCGGTGGGCTCTTCTGGCGAGCAGTACTTC. This gives the protein CASSPRPVGSSGEQYF.

This chain connects TRBV9 to TRBJ2-7; 8 positions match TRBD2. The germline CDR1 and CDR2 sequences are SGDLS and YYNGEE. The trim removed 3 bases at V and 2 bases at J, leaving 10 bases unmatched. The CDR3 is made up of 16 amino acids. The CDR3 DNA reads as TGTGCCAGCAGCGCGGGGCCGGGAGGGACGGCCTACGAGCAGTACTTC. Residues: CASSAGPGGTAYEQYF.

The chain links TRBV11-2 to TRBJ1-2; no definite D call. Germline CDR1 SGHAT, CDR2 FQNNGV. This CDR3 contains 13 residues. The V gene lost 5 bases and the J gene lost 6 bases, with 13 bases spanning the gap. CDR3 in amino acids: CASSTSREDGYTF. The CDR3 nucleotides are TGTGCCAGCAGCACAAGTCGGGAGGATGGCTACACCTTC. Based on the CDR3 plus reference TRBV11-2 and TRBJ1-2, the full variable domain is EAGVAQSPRYKIIEKRQSVAFWCNPISGHATLYWYQQILGQGPKLLIQFQNNGVVDDSQLPKDRFSAERLKGVDSTLKIQPAKLEDSAVYLCASSTSREDGYTFGSGTRLTVV.

The chain carries TRBV2 and TRBJ1-6, with TRBD1 matching 7 bases. The germline V gene encodes CDR1 SNHLY and CDR2 FYNNEI. The V segment lost 5 bases and the J segment 2 bases; nucleotides outside the gene matches: 6. The CDR3 has 16 residues. In DNA form, the CDR3 reads TGTGCCAGCAGTCGAACAGGGGACACCTATAATTCACCCCTCCACTTT. It translates to CASSRTGDTYNSPLHF.

This sequence joins TRBV18 and TRBJ1-1; D unclear. Trimming left V 4 bases short and J 3 bases short, with 15 bases between. Germline lookup yields CDR1 KGHSH and CDR2 LQKENI. The CDR3 is 15 residues long. The DNA for the CDR3 is TGTGCCAGCTCACTACCTTCTGGGGTTTACACTGAAGCTTTCTTT. Translating gives CASSLPSGVYTEAFF. Drawing the rest from reference TRBV18 and TRBJ1-1, the complete variable domain is NAGVMQNPRHLVRRRGQEARLRCSPMKGHSHVYWYRQLPEEGLKFMVYLQKENIIDESGMPKERFSAEFPKEGPSILRIQQVVRGDSAAYFCASSLPSGVYTEAFFGQGTRLTVV.

To note about this clone: Other DNA sequences in the sample encode the same CDR3. This chain joins TRBV18 and TRBJ2-2, with D possibly TRBD2 on 6 matching bases. CDR3 length: 14 residues. Germline values: CDR1 KGHSH, CDR2 LQKENI. Trimming pared 3 bases from V and 2 bases from J, leaving 7 bases between. CDR3 nucleotide sequence: TGTGCCAGCTCACCGGGAGGAAACACCGGGGAGCTGTTTTTT. Amino acid sequence: CASSPGGNTGELFF.

The V call is TRBV6-5, the J call TRBJ2-1; 11 nucleotides line up with TRBD2. The CDR3 sequence is 15 residues long. Germline V gives CDR1 MNHEY, CDR2 SVGAGI. V lost 6 bases and J lost 4; bases outside the gene matches: 5. CDR3 bases: TGTGCCAGCAGGGAGGGACTAGCGGTATACAATGAGCAGTTCTTC. This codes for CASREGLAVYNEQFF.

The chain couples TRBV9 to TRBJ2-3; D is ambiguous. The length of the CDR3 is 14 residues. Trimming took 3 bases from V and 5 from J, leaving 13 bases between them. Looked up from germline, CDR1 is SGDLS and CDR2 is YYNGEE. CDR3 sequence reads: CASSAYSTGDTQYF. CDR3 DNA sequence: TGTGCCAGCAGCGCCTATTCTACCGGAGATACGCAGTATTTT.

On this clone itself: The sample holds other DNA sequences that translate to the same CDR3. This chain joins TRBV7-8 and TRBJ1-1, with TRBD1 as a possible D gene (6 bases). Trimming shortened V by 1 base and J by 1 base, and 7 bases separated the two germline ends. The CDR3 is made up of 14 amino acids. Germline CDR1 is SGHVS and CDR2 is FQNEAQ. CDR3 protein: CASSLVGANTEAFF. CDR3 sequence (DNA): TGTGCCAGCAGCTTAGTGGGGGCGAACACTGAAGCTTTCTTT.

The chain employs TRBV5-1 and TRBJ2-7, with D possibly TRBD1 on 5 matching bases. CDR3 length equals 13 residues. Looked up from germline, CDR1 is SGHRS and CDR2 is YFSETQ. Trimming took 4 bases from V and 3 from J, leaving 11 bases between them. In DNA, the CDR3 is TGCGCCAGCAGCCAGACAGCCCGCTACGAGCAGTACTTC. Translated: CASSQTARYEQYF.

The chain joins TRBV4-3 to TRBJ2-7, with TRBD1 as a possible D gene (5 bases). The CDR3 length is 15 residues. Trimming removed 0 bases from V and 5 bases from J, with 14 bases in between. Germline values: CDR1 LGHNA, CDR2 YSLEER. For the CDR3, the DNA is TGCGCCAGCAGCCAAGATTCGGCAGGGTCCGACGAGCAGTACTTC. It is translated as CASSQDSAGSDEQYF.

The chain joins TRBV28 to TRBJ2-7, with a tentative D call TRBD2 (5 bases). The CDR3 length is 16 residues. Trimming shortened V by 4 bases and J by 0 bases, and 16 bases separated the two germline ends. CDR1 and CDR2 from the germline V gene are MDHEN and SYDVKM. CDR3 sequence: CASSSPGGLSSYEQYF. CDR3 bases: TGTGCCAGCAGTTCGCCAGGAGGACTGAGCTCCTACGAGCAGTACTTC.